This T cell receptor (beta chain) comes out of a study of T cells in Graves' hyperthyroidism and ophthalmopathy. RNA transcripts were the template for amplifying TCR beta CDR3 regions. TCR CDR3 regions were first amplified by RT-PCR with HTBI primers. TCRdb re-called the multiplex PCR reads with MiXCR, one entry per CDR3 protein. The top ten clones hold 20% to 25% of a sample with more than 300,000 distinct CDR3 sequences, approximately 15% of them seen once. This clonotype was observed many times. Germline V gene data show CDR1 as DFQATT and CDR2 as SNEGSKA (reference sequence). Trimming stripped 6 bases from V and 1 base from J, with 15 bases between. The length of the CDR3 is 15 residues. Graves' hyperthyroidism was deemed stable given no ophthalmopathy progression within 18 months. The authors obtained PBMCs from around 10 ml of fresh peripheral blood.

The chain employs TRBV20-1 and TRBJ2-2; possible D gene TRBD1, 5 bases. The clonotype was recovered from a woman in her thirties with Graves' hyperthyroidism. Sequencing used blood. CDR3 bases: TGCAGTGCCCCTGACAGACTCCAGAACACCGGGGAGCTGTTTTTT. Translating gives CSAPDRLQNTGELFF.